This T cell receptor beta chain was sequenced in a study of CD8+CD57+ T cells in acquired aplastic anemia. Study overall: Sorted CD4+ and CD8+ cell DNA averaged roughly 3.2 ug. General observations from the study: Significance was not reached for CD8+ Simpson's diversity between patients and controls. Patients and controls were found to share 25 to 35 CD8+ CDR3 sequences.

Of note for this clonotype: The antigen is not known.

Patients included in sequencing had previously demonstrated CD8+CD57+ cell expansion by flow cytometry. In all patients, the disease was severe acquired aplastic anemia. The CDR3 length is 14 residues. Germline-derived CDR1 and CDR2 are SEHNR and FQNEAQ (reference sequence). Trimming removed 7 bases at V and 5 bases at J, with 14 bases between. It was genomic DNA that served as the template for profiling TCR beta VDJ and CDR3. Each CDR3 protein gets one entry after TCRdb re-called the reads with MiXCR. The sample lists roughly 260,000 distinct CDR3 sequences; around 45% were seen once. The clonotype comes from a human donor with aplastic anemia. The V and J genes are TRBV7-9 and TRBJ2-2, with D tentatively TRBD2 (6 bases). Sample: sorted CD4+, CD8+, or CD8+CD57+ T cells (not recorded which) from PBMCs. Here the CDR3 DNA reads TGTGCCAGCAACGACGGGGGAGAGACCGGGGAGCTGTTTTTT. Its translation: CASNDGGETGELFF.